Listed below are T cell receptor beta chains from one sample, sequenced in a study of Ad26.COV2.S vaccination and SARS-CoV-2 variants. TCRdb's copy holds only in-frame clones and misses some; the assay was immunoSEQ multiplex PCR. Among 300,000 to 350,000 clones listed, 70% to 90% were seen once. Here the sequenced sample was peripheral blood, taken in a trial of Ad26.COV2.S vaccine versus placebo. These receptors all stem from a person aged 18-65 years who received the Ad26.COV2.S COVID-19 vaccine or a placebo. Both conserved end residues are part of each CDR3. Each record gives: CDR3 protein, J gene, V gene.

CASSPPLTHPSSYEQYF,TRBJ2-7,TRBV28
CASRPTPGTGGFGTYEQYF,TRBJ2-7,TRBV27
CASSYDTGVTEAFF,TRBJ1-1,TRBV6-5
CASRGRGLLGQPQHF,TRBJ1-5,TRBV27
CASSEVNEQFF,TRBJ2-1,TRBV6-1
CASSFRGGDGTDTQYF,TRBJ2-3,TRBV9
CASRSGASGGHGELFF,TRBJ2-2,TRBV7-2
CAWSLLETQYF,TRBJ2-5,TRBV30
CASSLALGTREQYF,TRBJ2-7,TRBV7-6
CASSQDPSGGPIYNEQFF,TRBJ2-1,TRBV4-1
CASSPHRTDFYGYTF,TRBJ1-2,TRBV5-1
CASSLAGGLRRNEQFF,TRBJ2-1,TRBV28
CASSVAGQGAYGYTF,TRBJ1-2,TRBV9
CASSPGQGAQETQYF,TRBJ2-5,TRBV18
CASSVADTQYF,TRBJ2-3,TRBV9
CASSPKPSRGRYEQYF,TRBJ2-7,TRBV28
CASSQGGTITEAFF,TRBJ1-1,TRBV3-1/TRBV3-2
CASSRQGGGTYEQYF,TRBJ2-7,TRBV6-6
CSASLGETQYF,TRBJ2-5,TRBV20-1